The present TCR beta chain was sequenced within a study of immune evolution from preneoplasia to lung adenocarcinoma. The overall study: HLA loss of heterozygosity: roughly 7.5% AIS, over 12% MIA, 30% to 35% ADC, none AAH. General study results and limits: From normal lung to invasive adenocarcinoma, top clone frequencies appeared to decrease.

Clones were sequenced by immunoSEQ multiplex PCR, and TCRdb holds only the in-frame ones, with some missing. The sample includes about 6,300 clones, 70% to 80% seen only once; the top ten take more than 10%. The V gene end was trimmed by 3 bases and the J gene end by 6 bases; junction bases not matched to a gene: 9. CDR3 length equals 15 residues. Germline values: CDR1 SGHTS, CDR2 YDEGEE. Each case's diagnosis was confirmed by two pathologists on H&E. Premalignant or tumor cells were enriched by macro-dissection after pathologic assessment. On this clone itself: No antigen is known for it.

Sequencing was performed on FFPE minimally invasive lung adenocarcinoma tissue. The receptor was isolated from a person aged 65 to 79 with lung adenocarcinoma. The rearrangement joins TRBV5-8 to TRBJ2-7; 10 positions match TRBD2. As DNA, the CDR3 is TGTGCCAGCAGCTCCCCAATGGGACTAGCGCTCGAGCAGTACTTC. Translating it yields CASSSPMGLALEQYF.